Sequencing of this TCR beta chain was carried out in a study of PD-1 blockade in mismatch repair-deficient tumors. Study-wide points: Tumor-resident clones, often absent from pretreatment blood, expanded after pembrolizumab and then contracted.

Unmatched junction bases numbered 16, after V lost 2 bases and J lost 10 bases. The germline V gene encodes CDR1 MDHEN and CDR2 SYDVKM. CDR3 length: 17 residues. As concerns this clone: No antigen is known for it.

Sequenced by immunoSEQ multiplex PCR; TCRdb stores in-frame clones only, minus some. The repertoire has roughly 120,000 clones, around nine tenths of them found once; the top ten carry about 11%. This receptor was identified in an adult with mismatch repair-deficient cancer. V and J are TRBV28 and TRBJ2-1, with 8 bases matching TRBD2. The starting material was peripheral blood, obtained almost 74 weeks after starting pembrolizumab. The CDR3 sequence is CASSLTTSGGGGDEQFF. The DNA of the CDR3 is TGTGCCAGCAGTTTAACCACTAGCGGTGGGGGAGGAGACGAGCAGTTCTTC.